This passage covers 14 T cell receptor beta chains from one sample sequenced in a study of spatial heterogeneity in lung cancer. TCRdb analysed the 5' RACE reads with MiXCR anew, one entry per CDR3 protein. This sample has around 100,000 distinct CDR3 sequences, with more than 10% found just once. Time point denoted: blood at routine non-recurrence follow-up after resection. Sample: PBMCs, taken at follow-up. The receptors stem from a female donor with early-stage non-small cell lung cancer.

The rearrangement uses TRBV7-8 and TRBJ2-7, with TRBD2 matching 10 bases. The CDR3 has 14 amino acids. V trimming: 6 bases; J trimming: 6 bases; junction bases outside the gene matches: 8. CDR1 is SGHVS and CDR2 is FQNEAQ in the germline V gene. CDR3 sequence (DNA): TGTGCCAGCAGTCCTGCTAGCGGGAGTGGCGAGCAGTACGTC. It yields the protein CASSPASGSGEQYV.

The V and J genes are TRBV6-5 and TRBJ2-7, with a tentative D call TRBD2 (6 bases). Germline assignment: CDR1 MNHEY and CDR2 SVGAGI. The CDR3 loop spans 14 amino acids. V lost 6 bases and J lost 0, with 12 bases in between. For the CDR3, the DNA is TGTGCCAGCAGATTACACGGGAGCTCCTACGAGCAGTACGTC. Its translation: CASRLHGSSYEQYV.

The V gene is TRBV28, the J gene TRBJ2-1; 7 nucleotides align to TRBD2. Looked up from germline, CDR1 is MDHEN and CDR2 is SYDVKM. The junction had 3 bases not matched to a gene; V was cut back by 2 bases and J by 2 bases. The CDR3 is 15 amino acids. The CDR3 here is CASSLAGVTYNEQFF. In DNA form, the CDR3 reads TGTGCCAGCAGTTTAGCGGGAGTCACCTACAATGAGCAGTTCTTC.

This clonotype was recorded many times. This chain connects TRBV7-9 to TRBJ1-4, with TRBD1 identical over 9 bases. The CDR3 is 15 amino acids. In germline, CDR1 is SEHNR, CDR2 FQNEAQ (reference sequence). J lost 6 bases, V lost 5 bases, and 7 bases had no gene match. The CDR3 nucleotides are TGTGCCAGCAGCCCGCCCGGACAGGGGCATGAAAAACTGTTTTTT. It codes for CASSPPGQGHEKLFF.

This clonotype came up a few times. The chain joins TRBV2 to TRBJ1-5; D is ambiguous. Per the germline V gene, CDR1 is SNHLY and CDR2 is FYNNEI. V was clipped by 3 bases and J by 7 bases, with 13 bases between them. The CDR3 consists of 14 residues. CDR3 DNA: TGTGCCAGCAGTGATAGGCTGGGTTCCCAGCCCCAGCATTTT. Its protein product is CASSDRLGSQPQHF.

There are a few counts of this clonotype. The chain combines TRBV7-2 with TRBJ2-5; the D is unclear. V lost 4 bases and J 2 bases, leaving 8 bases between the germline ends. Germline V CDR1 and CDR2: SGHTA, FQGNSA. The CDR3 has 13 residues. The CDR3 DNA sequence: TGTGCCAGCAGCTCCTTGCGGCAAGAGACCCAGTACTTC. Its translation is CASSSLRQETQYF. Supplemented by reference TRBV7-2 and TRBJ2-5, the full variable domain reads GAGVSQSPSNKVTEKGKDVELRCDPISGHTALYWYRQSLGQGLEFLIYFQGNSAPDKSGLPSDRFSAERTGGSVSTLTIQRTQQEDSAVYLCASSSLRQETQYFGPGTRLLVL.

This clonotype was counted only a few times. The chain has TRBV6-1 and TRBJ2-7; maybe TRBD2 (6 bases). The V end lost 1 base, the J end lost 1 base, and 17 bases lay between the germline ends. There are 17 residues in the CDR3. Germline CDR1 reads MNHNS; CDR2 reads SASEGT. CDR3 nucleotide sequence: TGTGCCAGCAGTGAAGATTTTCGTAGCGGAGAATCCTACGAGCAGTACTTC. This gives the protein CASSEDFRSGESYEQYF.

In its sample, this clonotype was seen a few times. The chain recombines TRBV29-1 with TRBJ2-1, with 7 bases lining up with TRBD2. The CDR3 is made up of 14 amino acids. CDR1 and CDR2 from the germline V gene are SQVTM and ANQGSEA. This CDR3 reads CSCAAGIAGNEQFF. CDR3 sequence (DNA): TGCAGTTGTGCCGCGGGAATAGCGGGCAATGAGCAGTTCTTC.

This clonotype was observed a handful of times. This chain joins TRBV27 and TRBJ2-1, with TRBD1 identical over 7 bases. V lost 7 bases, J lost 2 bases, and 11 bases stayed unmatched. This CDR3 has 16 residues. Per germline, CDR1 MNHEY and CDR2 SMNVEV (reference sequence). CDR3 coding DNA: TGTGCCAGCAAGAAACAGGGGCCAAGCACCTACAATGAGCAGTTCTTC. It translates to CASKKQGPSTYNEQFF.

This clonotype has more than one count but fewer than ten. CDR3 region: CATEAKAGGSEQFF. The CDR3 coding sequence is TGTGCCACCGAGGCCAAAGCCGGAGGGAGTGAGCAGTTCTTC. The chain links TRBV24-1 to TRBJ2-1, with D possibly TRBD2 on 6 matching bases. Germline lookup yields CDR1 KGHDR and CDR2 SFDVKD. The V and J ends lost 9 bases and 9 bases respectively, with 20 bases between them. The CDR3 sequence is 14 residues long.

This clonotype was observed a handful of times. The rearrangement links TRBV29-1 to TRBJ2-4; unclear D gene. Trimming cost V 5 bases and J 10 bases, with 12 bases left between them. From germline, CDR1 is SQVTM and CDR2 ANQGSEA. CDR3 length: 11 amino acids. CDR3 loop: CSVQEPGIQYF. The CDR3 nucleotides are TGCAGCGTTCAGGAGCCTGGGATTCAGTACTTC.

This clonotype occurred a few times. CDR3 protein: CATSRDVGERETQYF. CDR3 nucleotide sequence: TGTGCCACCAGCAGAGATGTGGGCGAGAGAGAGACCCAGTACTTC. The chain links TRBV15 to TRBJ2-5; D uncertain. CDR3 length: 15 amino acids. Trimming removed 0 bases at V and 4 bases at J, with 12 bases between. CDR1 and CDR2 (germline): LNHNV, YYDKDF (reference sequence).

This clonotype was picked up a small number of times. V and J are TRBV28 and TRBJ2-7, with TRBD1 as a possible D gene (5 bases). The CDR3 totals 13 residues. CDR1 is MDHEN, CDR2 SYDVKM, per germline. Trimming shortened V by 3 bases and J by 9 bases, and 15 bases separated the two germline ends. The CDR3 region has the DNA TGTGCCAGCAGTTTCCGACGGGCAGGGTGGCAGTACTTC. Translating it yields CASSFRRAGWQYF.

In its sample, this clonotype was seen a few times. The chain employs TRBV20-1 and TRBJ2-1; no reliable D call. CDR1 is DFQATT, CDR2 SNEGSKA, per germline (reference sequence). V was pared by 5 bases and J by 0 bases, with 17 bases between. CDR3 length: 16 amino acids. In DNA, the CDR3 is TGCAGTGCTCGCATAAGCAGGCTCTACTCCTACAATGAGCAGTTCTTC. Protein: CSARISRLYSYNEQFF.